The clone carrying this T cell receptor beta chain was detected many times. The CDR3 contains 15 residues. The germline gives CDR1 ENHRY, CDR2 SYGVKD. With 3 bases clipped from V and 5 bases from J, the junction kept 7 bases outside the gene matches. Time point in this sample: pre-sensitization, week 0. Indicated treatment: therapeutic diphenylcyclopropenone sensitization with weekly scalp DPC. These data are taken from a study of human T cells and chemical hapten exposure. TCRdb re-called the RACE reads with MiXCR, one entry per CDR3 protein. The table lists 300,000 to 400,000 distinct CDR3 sequences, roughly 4.6% of them singletons, with 2.6% in the top ten.

Specimen: whole blood, collected in connection with sensitization to the hapten diphenylcyclopropenone (DPC). The sequence was collected from a woman aged 45-65 years with alopecia areata. Some clones in this sample may be carry-over from other donors' samples. This chain joins TRBV10-3 and TRBJ2-7; TRBD1 aligns across 10 bases. The CDR3 DNA reads TGTGCCATCAGTGACCCGGGACAGGGGCCCCACGAGCAGTACTTC. The encoded protein is CAISDPGQGPHEQYF.